Below, one T cell receptor beta chain is given with its context. The V end lost 2 bases, the J end lost 0 bases, and 11 bases lay between the germline ends. CDR1 is MNHEY, CDR2 SVGEGT, per germline. The CDR3 covers 17 residues. Assay used: immunoSEQ multiplex PCR; TCRdb lists only in-frame clones, some missing. The sample shows 200,000 to 300,000 clones, around nine tenths of them seen only once. These data originate in a study of blood T cell repertoires in COVID-19. Background on the study: Sources were T cells, B-cell-depleted T cells, or PBMCs; the material itself was cDNA or gDNA.

The chain couples TRBV6-2 or TRBV6-3 to TRBJ2-6, with D possibly being TRBD1 (6 bases). This clonotype was obtained from a woman aged 60-75 years who had recovered from COVID-19. The sample was peripheral blood. DNA of the CDR3: TGTGCCAGCAGTTACGGGACACCAAGCTCTGGGGCCAACGTCCTGACTTTC. This codes for CASSYGTPSSGANVLTF.